The rows below give T cell receptor beta chains drawn from one sample of a study of blood T cells in healthy people across ages. Using its own MiXCR run on the 5' RACE reads, TCRdb lists one record per CDR3 protein. The sample lists about 640,000 distinct CDR3 sequences; around 54% were seen once. The sample was blood. These receptors all stem from a man in his sixties in good health. Each CDR3 is given with its conserved first and last residue. The D gene is left open where the match is weak. Size is stated for part of the rows, as once, few or many counts, or as a class when the clone is expanded.

CDR3 protein: CASRSGSETQYF; CDR3 DNA: TGTGCCAGCAGGTCGGGGTCAGAGACCCAGTACTTC; CDR3 length: 12; clone size: .; D gene: .; J gene: TRBJ2-5; V gene: TRBV2
CDR3 protein: CASRTLAGGLETQYF; CDR3 DNA: TGTGCCAGCAGGACTTTAGCGGGGGGGCTGGAGACCCAGTACTTC; CDR3 length: 15; clone size: .; D gene: TRBD2; J gene: TRBJ2-5; V gene: TRBV2
CDR3 protein: CASTEAGGDTQYF; CDR3 DNA: TGTGCCAGCACCGAGGCCGGGGGCGATACGCAGTATTTT; CDR3 length: 13; clone size: .; D gene: .; J gene: TRBJ2-3; V gene: TRBV7-2
CDR3 protein: CASSVDRAGNTIYF; CDR3 DNA: TGTGCCAGCAGCGTCGATCGAGCCGGAAACACCATATATTTT; CDR3 length: 14; clone size: .; D gene: .; J gene: TRBJ1-3; V gene: TRBV9
CDR3 protein: CASRAPGTRWDTQYF; CDR3 DNA: TGTGCCAGCAGAGCACCGGGGACTAGATGGGATACGCAGTATTTT; CDR3 length: 15; clone size: .; D gene: TRBD2; J gene: TRBJ2-3; V gene: TRBV6-5
CDR3 protein: CASSLGPDNGYTF; CDR3 DNA: TGCGCCAGCAGCTTGGGGCCGGATAATGGCTACACCTTC; CDR3 length: 13; clone size: .; D gene: .; J gene: TRBJ1-2; V gene: TRBV5-1
CDR3 protein: CSARVAATGSPLHF; CDR3 DNA: TGCAGTGCTAGGGTGGCCGCCACTGGTTCACCCCTCCACTTT; CDR3 length: 14; clone size: .; D gene: .; J gene: TRBJ1-6; V gene: TRBV20-1
CDR3 protein: CATSRDLSYEQYF; CDR3 DNA: TGTGCCACCAGCAGAGATTTGAGCTACGAGCAGTACTTC; CDR3 length: 13; clone size: .; D gene: .; J gene: TRBJ2-7; V gene: TRBV15
CDR3 protein: CASRNAGQGAFF; CDR3 DNA: TGTGCCAGCAGAAACGCGGGACAGGGAGCTTTCTTT; CDR3 length: 12; clone size: .; D gene: TRBD1; J gene: TRBJ1-1; V gene: TRBV7-9
CDR3 protein: CSASLGEGYTF; CDR3 DNA: TGCAGTGCTAGTTTGGGGGAAGGCTACACCTTC; CDR3 length: 11; clone size: .; D gene: .; J gene: TRBJ1-2; V gene: TRBV20-1
CDR3 protein: CSANKGGAVAEAFF; CDR3 DNA: TGCAGTGCTAATAAGGGCGGGGCTGTCGCTGAAGCTTTCTTT; CDR3 length: 14; clone size: once; D gene: .; J gene: TRBJ1-1; V gene: TRBV20-1
CDR3 protein: CASSQVAGGSYEQYF; CDR3 DNA: TGTGCCAGCAGCCAAGTAGCGGGGGGTTCCTACGAGCAGTACTTC; CDR3 length: 15; clone size: .; D gene: TRBD2; J gene: TRBJ2-7; V gene: TRBV4-2